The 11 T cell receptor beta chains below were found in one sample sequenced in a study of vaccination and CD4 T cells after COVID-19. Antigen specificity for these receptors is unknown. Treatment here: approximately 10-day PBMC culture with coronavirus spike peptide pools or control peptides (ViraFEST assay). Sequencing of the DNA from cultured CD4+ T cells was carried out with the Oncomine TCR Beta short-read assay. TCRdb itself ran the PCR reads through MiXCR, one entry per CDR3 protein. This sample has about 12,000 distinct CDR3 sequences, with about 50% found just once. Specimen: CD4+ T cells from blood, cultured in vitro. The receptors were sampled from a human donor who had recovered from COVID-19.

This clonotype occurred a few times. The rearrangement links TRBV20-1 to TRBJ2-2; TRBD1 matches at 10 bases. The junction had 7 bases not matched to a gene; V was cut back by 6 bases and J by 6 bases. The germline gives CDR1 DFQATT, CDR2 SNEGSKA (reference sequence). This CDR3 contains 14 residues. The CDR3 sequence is CSALGQGRSGELFF. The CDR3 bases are TGCAGTGCGCTGGGACAGGGGAGGTCCGGGGAGCTGTTTTTT.

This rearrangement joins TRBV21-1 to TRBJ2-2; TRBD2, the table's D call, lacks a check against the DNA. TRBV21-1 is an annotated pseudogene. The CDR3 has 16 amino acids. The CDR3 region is CASSKEAVRHTGELFF. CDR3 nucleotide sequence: TGTGCCAGCAGCAAAGAGGCAGTCCGGCACACCGGGGAGCTGTTTTTT.

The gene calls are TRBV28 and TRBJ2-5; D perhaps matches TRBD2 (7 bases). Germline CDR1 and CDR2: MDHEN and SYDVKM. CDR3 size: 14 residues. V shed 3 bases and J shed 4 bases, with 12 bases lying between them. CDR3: CASSFRGGAETQYF. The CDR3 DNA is TGTGCCAGCAGTTTTAGAGGGGGGGCAGAGACCCAGTACTTC.

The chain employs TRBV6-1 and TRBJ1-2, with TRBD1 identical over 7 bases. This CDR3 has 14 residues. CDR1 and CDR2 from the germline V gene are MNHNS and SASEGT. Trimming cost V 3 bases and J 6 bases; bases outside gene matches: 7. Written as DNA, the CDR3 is TGTGCCAGCAGTGATGGTGGAAGGGGGCATGGCTACACCTTC. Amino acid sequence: CASSDGGRGHGYTF.

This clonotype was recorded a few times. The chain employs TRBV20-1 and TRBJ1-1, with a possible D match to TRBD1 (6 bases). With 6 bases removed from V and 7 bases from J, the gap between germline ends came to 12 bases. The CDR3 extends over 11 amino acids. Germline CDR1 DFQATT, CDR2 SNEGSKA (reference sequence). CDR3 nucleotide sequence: TGCAGTGCCATCGGGGGGCTTGAAGCTTTCTTT. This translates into CSAIGGLEAFF.

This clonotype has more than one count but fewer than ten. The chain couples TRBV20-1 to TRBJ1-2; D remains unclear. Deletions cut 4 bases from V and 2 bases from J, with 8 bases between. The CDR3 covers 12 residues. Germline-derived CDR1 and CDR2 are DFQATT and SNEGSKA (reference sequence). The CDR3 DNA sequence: TGCAGTGCTAAGCGGGCCAACTATGGCTACACCTTC. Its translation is CSAKRANYGYTF.

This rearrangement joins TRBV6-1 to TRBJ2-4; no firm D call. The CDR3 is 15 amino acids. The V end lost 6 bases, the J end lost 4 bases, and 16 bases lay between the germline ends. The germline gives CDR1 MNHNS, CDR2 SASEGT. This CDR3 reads CASRIWALGKNIQYF. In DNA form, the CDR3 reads TGTGCCAGCAGGATTTGGGCCCTGGGAAAAAACATTCAGTACTTC.

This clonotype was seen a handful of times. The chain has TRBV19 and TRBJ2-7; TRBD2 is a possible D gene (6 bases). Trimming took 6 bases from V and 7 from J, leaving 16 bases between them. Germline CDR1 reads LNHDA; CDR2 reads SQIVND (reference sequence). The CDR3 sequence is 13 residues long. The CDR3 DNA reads TGTGCCAGTAGCTCCGGTCTGGGGGGAGAGCAGTACTTC. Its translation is CASSSGLGGEQYF. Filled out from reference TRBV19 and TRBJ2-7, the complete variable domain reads DGGITQSPKYLFRKEGQNVTLSCEQNLNHDAMYWYRQDPGQGLRLIYYSQIVNDFQKGDIAEGYSVSREKKESFPLTVTSAQKNPTAFYLCASSSGLGGEQYFGPGTRLTVT.

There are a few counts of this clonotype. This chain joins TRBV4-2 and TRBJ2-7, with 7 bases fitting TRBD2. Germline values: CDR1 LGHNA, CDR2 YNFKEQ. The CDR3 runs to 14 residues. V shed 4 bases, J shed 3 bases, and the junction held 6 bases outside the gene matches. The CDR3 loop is CASSPSGWDYEQYF. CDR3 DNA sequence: TGTGCCAGCAGCCCTAGCGGTTGGGACTACGAGCAGTACTTC.

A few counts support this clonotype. CDR3 amino acids: CASSDRGYGYTF. The DNA for the CDR3 is TGTGCCAGCAGTGATCGGGGTTATGGCTACACCTTC. The chain links TRBV6-1 to TRBJ1-2; no clear D. There are 12 residues in the CDR3. Germline V gene data show CDR1 as MNHNS and CDR2 as SASEGT. The V end lost 3 bases, the J end lost 5 bases, and 7 bases lay between the germline ends.

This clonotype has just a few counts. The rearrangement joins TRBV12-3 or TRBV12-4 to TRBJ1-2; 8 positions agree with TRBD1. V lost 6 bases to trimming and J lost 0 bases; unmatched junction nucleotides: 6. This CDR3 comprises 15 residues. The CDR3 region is CASRATGAPNYGYTF. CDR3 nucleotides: TGTGCCAGCAGGGCGACAGGGGCGCCTAACTATGGCTACACCTTC.